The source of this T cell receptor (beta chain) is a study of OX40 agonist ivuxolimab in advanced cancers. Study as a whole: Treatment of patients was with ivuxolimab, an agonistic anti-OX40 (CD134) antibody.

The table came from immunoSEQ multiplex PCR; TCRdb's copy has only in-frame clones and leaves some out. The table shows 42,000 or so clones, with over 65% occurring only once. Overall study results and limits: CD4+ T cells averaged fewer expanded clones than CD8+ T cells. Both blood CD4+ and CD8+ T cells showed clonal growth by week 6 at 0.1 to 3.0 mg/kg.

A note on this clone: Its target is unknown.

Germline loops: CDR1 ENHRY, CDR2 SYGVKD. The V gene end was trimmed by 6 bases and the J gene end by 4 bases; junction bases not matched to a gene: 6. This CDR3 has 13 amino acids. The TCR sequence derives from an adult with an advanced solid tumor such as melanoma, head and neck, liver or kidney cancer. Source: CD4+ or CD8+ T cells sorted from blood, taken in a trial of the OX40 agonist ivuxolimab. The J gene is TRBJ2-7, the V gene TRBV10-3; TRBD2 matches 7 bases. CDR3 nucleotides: TGTGCCATCAGGGGACTATCACGGTACGAGCAGTACTTC. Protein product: CAIRGLSRYEQYF.